A selection of T cell receptor beta chains follows, all from one sample in a study of T cell responses to AZD1222 COVID-19 vaccine. Assay used: immunoSEQ multiplex PCR; TCRdb lists only in-frame clones, some missing. The sample has 150,000 to 200,000 clones, around 90% seen once. Sequences were derived from peripheral blood, sampled on day 0 of AZD1222 vaccination. The receptor source for this set is an adult in good health. The CDR3 runs from the conserved cysteine through the conserved F or W.

j_call cdr3_length v_call cdr3_aa
TRBJ1-2 14 TRBV23-1 CASRPGGAGYGYTF
TRBJ1-5 14 TRBV28 CASSDRGSNQPQHF
TRBJ1-5 15 TRBV19 CASSLRHTYNQPQHF
TRBJ1-1 15 TRBV9 CASSPRQGTNTEAFF
TRBJ1-1 21 TRBV3-1/TRBV3-2 CASSQDRLGRRTEDLNTEAFF
TRBJ2-5 14 TRBV29-1 CSVGLRLAGETQYF
TRBJ1-5 13 TRBV6-5 CASSSQVNQPQHF
TRBJ1-1 16 TRBV7-9 CASSLPETAMNTEAFF
TRBJ2-7 13 TRBV28 CASQTPLAYEQYF
TRBJ1-5 15 TRBV30 CAWSYRAIGDQPQHF
TRBJ2-7 14 TRBV9 CASSVGLAAYEQYF
TRBJ1-5 15 TRBV18 CASSPRGVDNQPQHF
TRBJ2-7 15 TRBV5-6 CASTLGRGLAYEQYF
TRBJ2-3 15 TRBV9 CASSESASRTDTQYF
TRBJ2-4 21 TRBV19 CASSIDRPLAGGPLAKNIQYF
TRBJ1-2 15 TRBV28 CASSSEGDRVYGYTF
TRBJ1-2 15 TRBV25-1 CASSEWELGDYGYTF
TRBJ2-2 14 TRBV27 CASSFEGVGGELFF
TRBJ2-3 11 TRBV7-2 CASRLADTQYF
TRBJ1-1 12 TRBV6-5 CASSYRNTEAFF
TRBJ2-2 17 TRBV19 CASTPPGLAGNTGELFF
TRBJ1-3 16 TRBV7-2 CASSLQGPLSGNTIYF
TRBJ1-3 16 TRBV4-2 CASSQELRTSGNTIYF
TRBJ1-5 17 TRBV6-2/TRBV6-3 CASSYSAMAGGNQPQHF
TRBJ1-1 11 TRBV12-3/TRBV12-4 CASTLGTEAFF
TRBJ2-1 14 TRBV19 CASRAGEFYNEQFF
TRBJ1-2 10 TRBV20-1 CSASTDRPGF
TRBJ2-1 16 TRBV5-1 CASSDGIGDYSVEQFF
TRBJ2-7 13 TRBV7-2 CASSLQGAYEQYF
TRBJ1-2 11 TRBV12-3/TRBV12-4 CASREFYGYTF
TRBJ1-1 13 TRBV12-3/TRBV12-4 CASSLTVNTEAFF
TRBJ1-2 13 TRBV6-6 CASSARGADGYTF
TRBJ1-3 18 TRBV7-9 CASSLATWGQGRGNTIYF
TRBJ2-1 18 TRBV5-4 CASSLRSLAGGPDNEQFF
TRBJ1-1 12 TRBV3-1/TRBV3-2 CASSPLFLEAFF
TRBJ2-7 13 TRBV5-4 CASSLEPGVSQYF
TRBJ1-2 14 TRBV29-1 CSVHGDRGNYGYTF
TRBJ1-2 15 TRBV6-1 CASSEAYPNNYGYTF
TRBJ2-5 14 TRBV2 CASSEQGTRETQYF
TRBJ2-7 14 TRBV30 CAWSVGTPADEQYF
TRBJ1-2 15 TRBV18 CASSPQERLGYGYTF
TRBJ2-1 15 TRBV14 CASSQVAGGNNEQFF
TRBJ2-1 19 TRBV19 CASSTPLDRGLRSYNEQFF
TRBJ2-2 15 TRBV7-2 CASSSLSSGTGELFF
TRBJ2-3 18 TRBV19 CASPPPNSYGRFADTQYF
TRBJ2-3 13 TRBV7-3 CASSPLSTDTQYF
TRBJ1-1 14 TRBV7-3 CASSPTYGSSEAFF
TRBJ1-4 18 TRBV19 CASSIDLVRGTGREKLFF
TRBJ1-2 14 TRBV29-1 CSAPAGGEGPGYTF
TRBJ2-7 15 TRBV24-1 CATISSGSPAYEQYF
TRBJ1-1 14 TRBV28 CASSLSGGTLEAFF
TRBJ2-7 11 TRBV29-1 CSVLGVHEQYF